This passage covers 25 T cell receptor beta chains from one sample sequenced in a study of vaccination effects on CD4 cells after COVID-19. These receptors' targets are unknown. After expansion with viral peptide pools in the ViraFEST assay, antigen-specific CD4+ T cells were sequenced. Scientists isolated CD4+ T cells after an approximately ten-day culture period ended. The person acquired a PCR-confirmed SARS-CoV-2 infection between March and December 2020. This table comes from immunoSEQ multiplex PCR, and its TCRdb copy is limited to in-frame clones, with some not included. The sample has around 40,000 clones; around 74% are singletons. The sample consisted of CD4+ T cells from PBMCs cultured with a peptide pool, taken before COVID-19 vaccination. Every receptor here comes from a human donor who had a prior SARS-CoV-2 infection.

The CDR3 reads CASSLVRAGGTDTQYF. CDR3 bases: TGTGCCAGCAGCCTTGTACGAGCGGGAGGCACAGATACGCAGTATTTT. V usage is TRBV7-3 and J usage is TRBJ2-3; TRBD2 aligns across 8 bases. Germline loops: CDR1 SGHTA, CDR2 FQGTGA. The V segment lost 5 bases and the J segment 1 base; nucleotides outside the gene matches: 8. The CDR3 is 16 residues long.

This rearrangement joins TRBV30 to TRBJ1-6, with TRBD1 matching over 8 bases. The germline gives CDR1 GTSNPN, CDR2 SVGIG (reference sequence). The CDR3 is made up of 15 amino acids. The ends lost 3 bases at V and 9 bases at J; junction bases unmatched: 10. This chain's CDR3 is CAWSPAQGGVSPLHF. The CDR3 DNA reads TGTGCCTGGAGCCCCGCACAGGGGGGGGTTTCACCCCTCCACTTT.

J is TRBJ2-1 and V is TRBV10-3; possibly TRBD2 for D (7 bases). V was shortened by 8 bases and J by 8 bases, with 10 bases between the two germline ends. The CDR3 contains 11 residues. Germline V gene sequence: CDR1 ENHRY, CDR2 SYGVKD. DNA for the CDR3: TGTGCCATCGGGGGGGGCGATGAGCAGTTCTTC. Translation: CAIGGGDEQFF.

CDR3 residues: CASSLGLAGGPQETQYF. CDR3 coding DNA: TGTGCCAGCAGCTTAGGTCTAGCGGGGGGACCTCAAGAGACCCAGTACTTC. The chain links TRBV7-2 to TRBJ2-5; 11 bases are shared with TRBD2. Germline values: CDR1 SGHTA, CDR2 FQGNSA. This CDR3 region has 17 residues. After removal of 1 base from V and 2 bases from J, the junction contained 6 bases not matched to a gene.

The CDR3 DNA reads as TGTGCCAGCAGATCACTAGCGACCGGGGAGCTGTTTTTT. This translates into CASRSLATGELFF. V gene TRBV7-2 combines with J gene TRBJ2-2, with 7 bases matching TRBD2. This CDR3 contains 13 residues. J was trimmed by 5 bases and V by 6 bases; bases with no gene match: 3. Germline V gives CDR1 SGHTA, CDR2 FQGNSA.

The rearrangement joins TRBV11-3 to TRBJ2-1; D possibly corresponds to TRBD1 (6 bases). V lost 3 bases and J 5 bases, leaving 11 bases between the germline ends. Germline V gene data show CDR1 as SGHNT and CDR2 as YENEEA. There are 14 residues in the CDR3. CDR3 DNA sequence: TGTGCCAGCAGCTTGTCGCAGGGGCACAATGAGCAGTTCTTC. Protein product: CASSLSQGHNEQFF.

V usage is TRBV4-2 and J usage is TRBJ2-5; 11 bases agree with TRBD1. The CDR3 extends over 16 amino acids. Germline CDR1 is LGHNA and CDR2 is YNFKEQ. The J segment lost 5 bases and the V segment lost 0 bases, leaving 5 bases of the junction unmatched. The CDR3 region is CASSQDRTGGKETQYF. CDR3 DNA: TGTGCCAGCAGCCAAGATCGGACAGGGGGCAAGGAGACCCAGTACTTC.

Relative to its sample, this clone is medium-sized. The chain joins TRBV7-3 to TRBJ1-1; D gene unclear. V gave up 5 bases and J gave up 7 bases, with 11 bases separating them. The CDR3 length is 12 residues. CDR1 SGHTA and CDR2 FQGTGA come from the germline V gene. CDR3 protein: CASSLDGLEAFF. In DNA, the CDR3 is TGTGCCAGCAGCCTGGACGGCCTTGAAGCTTTCTTT.

As concerns this clone: The junction departs from the called germline gene at one end, perhaps through a read error. This sequence joins TRBV7-7 and TRBJ2-5; D is uncertain. Germline CDR1 is SSHAT and CDR2 is FNYEAQ (reference sequence). The CDR3 runs 12 residues. The CDR3 loop is CASSADQETQYF. The CDR3 DNA sequence: TGTGCTAGCAGCGCCGACCAAGAGACCCAGTACTTC.

This clone has just a few counts. The chain employs TRBV4-3 and TRBJ2-7; 8 bases fit TRBD2. The V segment lost 1 base and the J segment 3 bases; nucleotides outside the gene matches: 2. The CDR3 is 14 amino acids. Germline CDR1 reads LGHNA; CDR2 reads YSLEER. Here the CDR3 DNA reads TGCGCCAGCAGCCAAGTTCTAGCGGGCTACGAGCAGTACTTC. This gives the protein CASSQVLAGYEQYF.

A note on this clone: An end of the junction does not agree with germline; a read error may underlie this. The gene calls are TRBV3-1 (or the pseudogene TRBV3-2) and TRBJ2-3; 10 nucleotides agree with TRBD2. CDR3 length: 15 amino acids. Looked up from germline, CDR1 is LGHDT and CDR2 is YNNKEL (reference sequence). The CDR3 region has the DNA TGTGCCAGCAGCCAAGGAGCGGGAGGGCCCAGTACGGGGAATTTT. Protein product: CASSQGAGGPSTGNF.

This sequence joins TRBV7-9 and TRBJ1-3; D is perhaps TRBD1 (5 bases). With 7 bases removed from V and 1 base from J, the gap between germline ends came to 14 bases. The CDR3 sequence is 15 residues long. Germline assignment: CDR1 SEHNR and CDR2 FQNEAQ (reference sequence). CDR3 coding DNA: TGTGCCAGCACCCCCGCAGGGATATCTGGAAACACCATATATTTT. It translates to CASTPAGISGNTIYF.

The gene calls are TRBV11-3 and TRBJ2-5; 8 nucleotides align to TRBD1. The CDR3 is made up of 14 amino acids. Per germline, CDR1 SGHNT and CDR2 YENEEA. Germline trimming cut 5 bases from V and 7 bases from J; bases unmatched to any gene: 9. This chain's CDR3 is CASSDRGLIGTQYF. In DNA form, the CDR3 reads TGTGCCAGCAGCGACAGGGGCTTGATTGGGACCCAGTACTTC.

This chain connects TRBV4-2 to TRBJ1-2; 8 bases line up with TRBD1. The V gene's germline CDR1 is LGHNA and CDR2 YNFKEQ. The V and J ends lost 4 bases and 7 bases, in that order; junction bases with no gene match: 14. The CDR3 is 16 residues long. CDR3: CASSRSNPGQDSGYTF. For the CDR3, the DNA is TGTGCCAGCAGCCGCTCCAACCCGGGACAGGACTCTGGCTACACCTTC.

V and J are TRBV27 and TRBJ1-6, with TRBD1 identical over 11 bases. Germline CDR1 MNHEY, CDR2 SMNVEV (reference sequence). There are 16 residues in the CDR3. J gave up 9 bases and V 6 bases, and 10 bases lay outside the gene matches. This CDR3 is CASRTGRTGGFSPLHF. In DNA, the CDR3 is TGTGCCAGCAGAACGGGAAGGACAGGGGGCTTTTCACCCCTCCACTTT.

This sequence joins TRBV4-1 and TRBJ2-7, with 12 bases aligning to TRBD2. This CDR3 contains 16 residues. Germline-derived CDR1 and CDR2 are MGHRA and YSYEKL. V shed 0 bases and J 7 bases; nucleotides not matched to a gene: 7. CDR3 amino acids: CASSQELAGGTGEQYF. Here the CDR3 DNA reads TGCGCCAGCAGCCAAGAACTAGCGGGGGGAACAGGGGAGCAGTACTTC.

The gene calls are TRBV7-3 and TRBJ2-3; D is perhaps TRBD2 (5 bases). Looked up from germline, CDR1 is SGHTA and CDR2 is FQGTGA. The CDR3 has 16 amino acids. V was pared by 0 bases and J by 2 bases, with 12 bases between. CDR3 nucleotides: TGTGCCAGCAGCTTAACCAGCGGTACCAACACAGATACGCAGTATTTT. It translates to CASSLTSGTNTDTQYF.

The chain uses TRBV10-3 and TRBJ2-7; 13 bases map to TRBD2. V lost 0 bases and J lost 0; bases outside the gene matches: 5. Germline CDR1 ENHRY, CDR2 SYGVKD. The CDR3 is 18 amino acids. Here the CDR3 reads CAISESTSGRGSSYEQYF. The CDR3 bases are TGTGCCATCAGTGAGTCAACTAGCGGGAGGGGTAGCTCCTACGAGCAGTACTTC.

This CDR3 reads CASSIWRADVVEQFF. For the CDR3, the DNA is TGTGCCAGTAGTATATGGCGCGCGGATGTAGTTGAGCAGTTCTTC. The chain is built from TRBV19 and TRBJ2-1; D is unclear. Germline CDR1 and CDR2: LNHDA and SQIVND (reference sequence). V was pared by 2 bases and J by 9 bases, with 17 bases between. The CDR3 runs 15 residues.

The V and J genes are TRBV7-8 and TRBJ2-7; TRBD1 might be the D (5 bases). The CDR3 runs 15 residues. The V end lost 5 bases, the J end lost 0 bases, and 14 bases lay between the germline ends. Per germline, CDR1 SGHVS and CDR2 FQNEAQ. The CDR3 sequence: CASSLRQTRSYEQYF. The DNA of the CDR3 is TGTGCCAGCAGCCTGAGACAGACACGCTCCTACGAGCAGTACTTC.

Ten or more counts support this clone. The same CDR3 is also encoded by other DNA sequences in this sample. This chain connects TRBV5-4 to TRBJ2-3; 9 positions agree with TRBD2. This CDR3 is built from 16 residues. V was clipped by 0 bases and J by 2 bases; unmatched bases: 4. Germline V gene data show CDR1 as SGHNT and CDR2 as YYREEE (reference sequence). The CDR3 here is CASSLGLAGSTDTQYF. As DNA, the CDR3 is TGTGCCAGCAGCTTGGGCCTAGCGGGGTCCACAGATACGCAGTATTTT.

This clone has just one count. The chain has TRBV12-3 or TRBV12-4 and TRBJ2-7, with 7 bases fitting TRBD1. This CDR3 comprises 11 residues. The J segment lost 6 bases and the V segment lost 7 bases, leaving 3 bases of the junction unmatched. As DNA, the CDR3 is TGTGCCAGCAAGAACAGGGGCGAGCAGTACTTC. This encodes CASKNRGEQYF.

This clone appeared a single time. The chain recombines TRBV1 with TRBJ2-7; TRBD2 is the table's D call, not checked against the DNA. TRBV1 is a recognized pseudogene. The CDR3 covers 16 residues. CDR3 residues: CTSSHLCGVYSYEQYF. CDR3 in DNA: TGCACCAGCAGCCATCTTTGCGGGGTATACTCCTACGAGCAGTACTTC.

The chain has TRBV5-1 and TRBJ2-7, with unresolved D. Germline loops: CDR1 SGHRS, CDR2 YFSETQ. V dropped 3 bases and J dropped 5 bases, with 9 bases sitting between them. The CDR3 contains 12 residues. CDR3 nucleotide sequence: TGCGCCAGCAGCTCCCCTACCGACGAGCAGTACTTC. It specifies CASSSPTDEQYF.

J is TRBJ1-6 and V is TRBV5-1, with a weak D call TRBD1 (6 bases). CDR1 SGHRS and CDR2 YFSETQ come from the germline V gene. With 4 bases removed from V and 7 bases from J, the gap between germline ends came to 12 bases. The CDR3 is 14 residues long. CDR3 residues: CASSTGQLNSPLHF. In DNA form, the CDR3 reads TGCGCCAGCAGCACCGGACAGTTAAATTCACCCCTCCACTTT.